Each of the 19 T cell receptor beta chains below was sequenced from the same sample in a study of vaccination effects on CD4 cells after COVID-19 (dated 2022 in TCRdb). No cognate antigen is known for these TCRs. The library was obtained by the immunoSEQ multiplex PCR assay. TCRdb re-hosts the immuneACCESS table, in-frame sequences only. Its copies lack some clones; in the studies checked, an unresolved V gene accounts for under half of them, and the cause for the rest is not known. The sample has about 68,000 clones on record, roughly 80% of them singletons. The ten top clones hold approximately 12% of the sample. In the ViraFEST assay, PBMC were stimulated with viral peptide pools, and TCR sequencing was then used to find antigen-specific CD4+ T cell clonotypes based on their expansion. After 10 days of culture, CD4+ T cells were isolated with the EasySep CD4+ T cell isolation kit. Negative nucleocapsid antibody results before and after vaccination confirmed that the healthy vaccine recipients had no prior SARS-CoV-2 infection.

The sample was CD4+ T cells from PBMCs cultured with SARS-CoV-2 spike peptides, taken before COVID-19 vaccination. Per the publication, the cell subset or site label means: SARS-CoV-2 spike overlapping peptide pool stimulation. Source of these receptors: a human donor who received a COVID-19 vaccine.

J is TRBJ2-4 and V is TRBV18; D is uncertain. This CDR3 is 15 amino acids long. Germline loops: CDR1 KGHSH, CDR2 LQKENI. The V and J ends lost 3 bases and 3 bases respectively, with 12 bases between them. The chain's CDR3 is CASSPLQDLKNIQYF. The CDR3 nucleotides are TGTGCCAGCTCACCCCTTCAGGATCTCAAAAACATTCAGTACTTC.

This clone appeared a few times. This chain joins TRBV28 and TRBJ1-2; no clear D gene. V gave up 6 bases and J gave up 7 bases, with 24 bases separating them. The CDR3 is 16 residues long. From germline, CDR1 is MDHEN and CDR2 SYDVKM. CDR3 coding DNA: TGTGCCAGCAGCGTACGTCTTGGGTCAAACGGCGGTGGCTACACCTTC. Translated: CASSVRLGSNGGGYTF.

V is TRBV6-5 and J is TRBJ1-3; D possibly corresponds to TRBD1 (6 bases). CDR3 length equals 15 residues. V lost 4 bases to trimming and J lost 0 bases, with 10 bases between them. CDR1 MNHEY and CDR2 SVGAGI come from the germline V gene. The CDR3 region is CASSSGQLSGNTIYF. CDR3 DNA: TGTGCCAGCAGTTCCGGACAGCTCTCTGGAAACACCATATATTTT.

The chain has TRBV7-2 and TRBJ1-2, with 9 bases that match TRBD1. The CDR3 covers 14 residues. The V and J ends lost 5 bases and 10 bases, in that order; junction bases with no gene match: 11. CDR1 is SGHTA and CDR2 is FQGNSA in the germline V gene. CDR3 region: CASSPYRGQGNYTF. CDR3 nucleotides: TGTGCCAGCAGCCCTTATCGGGGACAGGGAAACTACACCTTC.

V and J are TRBV4-3 and TRBJ1-2, with 12 positions matching TRBD1. CDR1 is LGHNA and CDR2 is YSLEER in the germline V gene. Trimming removed 1 base from V and 8 bases from J; junction bases left unmatched: 8. The CDR3 is 16 amino acids. The CDR3 nucleotides are TGCGCCAGCAGCCAAGCTCGGGGACAGGGGGCTCGGGGCTACACCTTC. It encodes CASSQARGQGARGYTF.

In this sample, this clone turned up a few times. This rearrangement joins TRBV28 to TRBJ2-1, with 8 bases fitting TRBD2. The CDR3 loop spans 16 amino acids. Germline values: CDR1 MDHEN, CDR2 SYDVKM. J lost 4 bases, V lost 3 bases, and 8 bases had no gene match. CDR3: CASSFPTGTSYNEQFF. In nucleotides, the CDR3 is TGTGCCAGCAGTTTCCCTACCGGGACTAGTTACAATGAGCAGTTCTTC. The whole variable domain, filled in from reference TRBV28 and TRBJ2-1, reads DVKVTQSSRYLVKRTGEKVFLECVQDMDHENMFWYRQDPGLGLRLIYFSYDVKMKEKGDIPEGYSVSREKKERFSLILESASTNQTSMYLCASSFPTGTSYNEQFFGPGTRLTVL.

This clone was recorded a few times. The rearrangement joins TRBV28 to TRBJ1-6, with D maybe TRBD1 (5 bases). The CDR3 covers 12 residues. Per the germline V gene, CDR1 is MDHEN and CDR2 is SYDVKM. Trimming removed 6 bases at V and 14 bases at J, with 14 bases between. Written as DNA, the CDR3 is TGTGCCAGCAGATCATCTTTGGGGGCCCTCCACTTT. As protein: CASRSSLGALHF.

CDR3 bases: TGTGCCAGCAGCCTCGGGGGCCGGGTTGGCTACACCTTC. Translation gives CASSLGGRVGYTF. The gene calls are TRBV28 and TRBJ1-2, with TRBD1 as a possible D gene (6 bases). The V gene lost 6 bases and the J gene lost 7 bases, with 15 bases spanning the gap. CDR3 length: 13 amino acids. Germline CDR1 MDHEN, CDR2 SYDVKM.

V and J are TRBV6-1 and TRBJ1-6; 9 bases agree with TRBD1. The germline V gene encodes CDR1 MNHNS and CDR2 SASEGT. Trimming took 4 bases from V and 2 from J; bases not matched to a gene: 6. There are 17 residues in the CDR3. DNA for the CDR3: TGTGCCAGCAGTGGCCGGACAGGGGTTACCTATAATTCACCCCTCCACTTT. It is translated as CASSGRTGVTYNSPLHF.

This rearrangement joins TRBV6-6 to TRBJ1-3, with 8 bases aligning to TRBD1. Germline CDR1 reads MNHNY; CDR2 reads SVGAGI (reference sequence). The CDR3 is 16 residues long. Trimming took 5 bases from V and 3 from J; bases not matched to a gene: 9. The CDR3 protein is CASSPRQGAVGNTIYF. The DNA of the CDR3 is TGTGCCAGCAGTCCGCGTCAGGGGGCGGTTGGAAACACCATATATTTT.

In its sample, this clone was seen a few times. The chain links TRBV5-1 to TRBJ2-2, with D possibly matching TRBD1 (6 bases). V lost 5 bases to trimming and J lost 0 bases, with 8 bases between them. Per germline, CDR1 SGHRS and CDR2 YFSETQ. The CDR3 runs 14 residues. CDR3 loop: CASSGTPNTGELFF. The CDR3 DNA follows: TGCGCCAGCAGTGGGACACCGAACACCGGGGAGCTGTTTTTT.

The chain has TRBV3-1 (or the pseudogene TRBV3-2) and TRBJ2-3; D may match TRBD1 or TRBD2 (5 bases each). This CDR3 comprises 13 residues. Germline values: CDR1 LGHDT, CDR2 YNNKEL (reference sequence). V lost 4 bases to trimming and J lost 6 bases, with 11 bases between them. CDR3 sequence: CASSRAEGDTQYF. DNA of the CDR3: TGTGCCAGCAGCCGGGCTGAGGGGGATACGCAGTATTTT.

This clone was detected only once. The chain is built from TRBV9 and TRBJ1-2; TRBD1 might be the D (6 bases). The CDR3 sequence is 13 residues long. V shed 0 bases and J shed 8 bases, with 11 bases lying between them. Looked up from germline, CDR1 is SGDLS and CDR2 is YYNGEE. CDR3 amino acids: CASSVEAGVGYTF. The CDR3 coding sequence is TGTGCCAGCAGCGTAGAAGCAGGGGTCGGCTACACCTTC.

CDR3: CASSTGRSYEQYV. For the CDR3, the DNA is TGTGCCAGCAGTACCGGACGGTCCTACGAGCAGTACGTC. V and J are TRBV2 and TRBJ2-7; D remains unclear. This CDR3 comprises 13 residues. V lost 5 bases, J lost 1 base, and 9 bases lay in between. Germline V CDR1 and CDR2: SNHLY, FYNNEI.

The chain carries TRBV2 and TRBJ1-1, with D hard to call. The germline CDR1 and CDR2 sequences are SNHLY and FYNNEI. The CDR3 runs 12 residues. V gave up 3 bases and J gave up 2 bases, with 4 bases separating them. CDR3 sequence (DNA): TGTGCCAGCAGTGATACTAACACTGAAGCTTTCTTT. Its protein is CASSDTNTEAFF.

V and J are TRBV5-6 and TRBJ1-4, with 10 bases identical to TRBD1. CDR1 and CDR2 from the germline V gene are SGHDT and YYEEEE. The CDR3 runs 14 residues. J lost 5 bases, V lost 6 bases, and 4 bases had no gene match. CDR3 in DNA: TGTGCCAGCAAGCGGGGACAGGGGAATGAAAAACTGTTTTTT. Protein: CASKRGQGNEKLFF. Complete variable domain (other parts from reference TRBV5-6 and TRBJ1-4): DAGVTQSPTHLIKTRGQQVTLRCSPKSGHDTVSWYQQALGQGPQFIFQYYEEEERQRGNFPDRFSGHQFPNYSSELNVNALLLGDSALYLCASKRGQGNEKLFFGSGTQLSVL.

This chain joins TRBV4-2 and TRBJ1-5; D is possibly TRBD1 (5 bases). V lost 0 bases to trimming and J lost 5 bases, with 11 bases between them. The CDR3 has 15 amino acids. Per the germline V gene, CDR1 is LGHNA and CDR2 is YNFKEQ. The CDR3 here is CASSQDQTVYQPQHF. DNA of the CDR3: TGTGCCAGCAGCCAAGATCAGACAGTCTATCAGCCCCAGCATTTT.

This clone was counted only a few times. The rearrangement links TRBV4-3 to TRBJ1-2; D uncertain. In germline, CDR1 is LGHNA, CDR2 YSLEER. The germline V and J ends were trimmed by 5 bases and 4 bases, with 11 bases remaining between them. The CDR3 totals 13 residues. The CDR3 DNA is TGCGCCAGCAGCTCCAGCCTAGGCTATGGCTACACCTTC. Translating it yields CASSSSLGYGYTF.

This chain links TRBV14 with TRBJ1-1; no clear D gene. V shed 2 bases and J shed 1 base, with 8 bases lying between them. The CDR3 runs to 14 residues. Germline loops: CDR1 SGHDN, CDR2 FVKESK. CDR3 region: CASSQYLENTEAFF. Here the CDR3 DNA reads TGTGCCAGCAGCCAATATTTGGAGAACACTGAAGCTTTCTTT. Looking up the rest from reference TRBV14 and TRBJ1-1 gives the full variable domain: EAGVTQFPSHSVIEKGQTVTLRCDPISGHDNLYWYRRVMGKEIKFLLHFVKESKQDESGMPNNRFLAERTGGTYSTLKVQPAELEDSGVYFCASSQYLENTEAFFGQGTRLTVV.